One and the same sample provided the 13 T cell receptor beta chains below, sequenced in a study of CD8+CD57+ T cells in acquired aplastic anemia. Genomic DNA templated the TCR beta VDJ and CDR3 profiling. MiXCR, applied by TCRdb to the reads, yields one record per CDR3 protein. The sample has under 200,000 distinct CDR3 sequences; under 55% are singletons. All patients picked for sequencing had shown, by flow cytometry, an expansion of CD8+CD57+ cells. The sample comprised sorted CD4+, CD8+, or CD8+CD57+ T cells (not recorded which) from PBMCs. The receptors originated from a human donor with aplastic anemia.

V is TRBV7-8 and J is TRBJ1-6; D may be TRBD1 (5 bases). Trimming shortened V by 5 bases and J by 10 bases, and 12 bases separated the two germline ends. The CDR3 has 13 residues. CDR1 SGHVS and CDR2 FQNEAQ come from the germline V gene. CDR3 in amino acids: CASSRDPNSPLHF. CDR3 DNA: TGTGCCAGCAGCCGGGACCCGAACTCACCCCTCCACTTT.

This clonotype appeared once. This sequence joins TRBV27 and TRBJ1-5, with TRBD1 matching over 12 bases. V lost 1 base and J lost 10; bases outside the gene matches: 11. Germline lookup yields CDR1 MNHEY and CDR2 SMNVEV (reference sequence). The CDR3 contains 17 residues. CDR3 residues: CASSLFAGTGGRHPQHF. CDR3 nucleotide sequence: TGTGCCAGCAGTTTATTTGCCGGGACAGGGGGCCGTCATCCCCAGCATTTT.

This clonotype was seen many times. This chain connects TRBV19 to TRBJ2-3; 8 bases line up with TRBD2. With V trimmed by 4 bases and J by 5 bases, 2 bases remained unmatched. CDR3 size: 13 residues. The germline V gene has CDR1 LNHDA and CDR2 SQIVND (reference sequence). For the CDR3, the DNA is TGTGCCAGTAGTAGTCTAGCGGGAGATACGCAGTATTTT. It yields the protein CASSSLAGDTQYF.

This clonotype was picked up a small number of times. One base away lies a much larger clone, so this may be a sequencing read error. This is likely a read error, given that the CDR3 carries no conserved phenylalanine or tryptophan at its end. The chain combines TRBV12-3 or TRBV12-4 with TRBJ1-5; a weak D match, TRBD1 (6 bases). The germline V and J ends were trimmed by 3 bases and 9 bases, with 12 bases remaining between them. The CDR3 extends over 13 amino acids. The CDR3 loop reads CASSFRDMGPQHL. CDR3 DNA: TGTGCCAGCAGTTTTCGGGACATGGGGCCCCAGCATCTT.

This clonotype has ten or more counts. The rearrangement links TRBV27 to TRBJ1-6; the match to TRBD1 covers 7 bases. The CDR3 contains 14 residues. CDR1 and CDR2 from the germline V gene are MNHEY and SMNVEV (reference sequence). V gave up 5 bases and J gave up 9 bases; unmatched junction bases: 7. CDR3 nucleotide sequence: TGTGCCAGCAGTGCTCGGGACAGAGGTTCACCCCTCCACTTT. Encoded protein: CASSARDRGSPLHF.

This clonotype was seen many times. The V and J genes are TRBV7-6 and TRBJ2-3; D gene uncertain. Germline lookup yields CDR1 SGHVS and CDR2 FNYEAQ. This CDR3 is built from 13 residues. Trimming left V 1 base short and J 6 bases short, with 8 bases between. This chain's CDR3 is CASSLVFGDTQYF. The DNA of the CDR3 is TGTGCCAGCAGCTTAGTGTTTGGCGATACGCAGTATTTT.

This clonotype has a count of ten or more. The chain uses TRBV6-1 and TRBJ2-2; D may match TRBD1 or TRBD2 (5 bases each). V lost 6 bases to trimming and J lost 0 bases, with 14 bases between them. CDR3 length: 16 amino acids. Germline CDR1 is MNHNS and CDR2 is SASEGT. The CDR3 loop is CASREAGTPNTGELFF. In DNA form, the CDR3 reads TGTGCCAGCAGGGAGGCAGGGACGCCGAACACCGGGGAGCTGTTTTTT.

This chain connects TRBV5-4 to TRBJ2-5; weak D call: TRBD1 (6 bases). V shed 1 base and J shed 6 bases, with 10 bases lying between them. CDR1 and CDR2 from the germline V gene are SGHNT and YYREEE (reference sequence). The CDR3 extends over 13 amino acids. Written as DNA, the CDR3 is TGTGCCAGCAGCTTGAGAACAGGGAAGACCCAGTACTTC. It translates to CASSLRTGKTQYF.

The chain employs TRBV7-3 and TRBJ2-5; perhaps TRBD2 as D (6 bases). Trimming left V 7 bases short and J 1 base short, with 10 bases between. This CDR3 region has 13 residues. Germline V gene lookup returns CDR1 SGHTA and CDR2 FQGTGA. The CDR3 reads CASKVRGQETQYF. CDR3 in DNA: TGTGCCAGCAAAGTGCGGGGCCAAGAGACCCAGTACTTC.

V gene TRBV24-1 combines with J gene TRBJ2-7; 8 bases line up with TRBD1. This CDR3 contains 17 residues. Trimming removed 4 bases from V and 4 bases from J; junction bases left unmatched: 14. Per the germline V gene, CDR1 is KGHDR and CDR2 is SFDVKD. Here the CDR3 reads CATSDSGTGVGSYEQYF. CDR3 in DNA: TGTGCCACCAGTGACTCCGGGACAGGCGTAGGATCATACGAGCAGTACTTC.

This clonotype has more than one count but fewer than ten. CDR3 residues: CASSYRVSGSNEQYF. CDR3 nucleotide sequence: TGTGCCAGCAGTTATCGGGTCAGCGGGAGTAACGAGCAGTACTTC. This sequence joins TRBV6-2 or TRBV6-3 and TRBJ2-7, with 8 bases fitting TRBD2. J gave up 5 bases and V 3 bases, and 9 bases lay outside the gene matches. Germline V CDR1 and CDR2: MNHEY, SVGEGT. The CDR3 totals 15 residues.

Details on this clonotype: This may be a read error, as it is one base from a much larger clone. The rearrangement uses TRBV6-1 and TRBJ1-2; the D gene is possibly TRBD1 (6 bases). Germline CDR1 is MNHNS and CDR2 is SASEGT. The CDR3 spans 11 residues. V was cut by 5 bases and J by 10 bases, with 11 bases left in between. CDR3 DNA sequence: TGTGCCAGCAGTCTACGGGGGGCCTACACCTTC. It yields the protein CASSLRGAYTF.

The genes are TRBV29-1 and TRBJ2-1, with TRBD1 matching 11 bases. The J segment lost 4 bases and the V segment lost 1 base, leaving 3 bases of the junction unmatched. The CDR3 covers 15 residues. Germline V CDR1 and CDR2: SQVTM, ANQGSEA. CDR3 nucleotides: TGCAGCGTTGAAGGTGGACAGGGGGCATACAATGAGCAGTTCTTC. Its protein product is CSVEGGQGAYNEQFF.